The next 26 T cell receptor beta chains were all read from a single sample in a study of shared clonotypes between healthy human individuals. Only in-frame clones appear in the TCRdb table, and some are missing; sequencing was by immunoSEQ multiplex PCR. This sample has some 2,500,000 clones, with roughly 93% found just once. What was sequenced was naive CD4+ T cells from PBMCs. As for subset: CD45RA+ positively selected. These receptors were obtained from a man between 18 and 29 years old in good health. Some clones in this sample may be carry-over from other donors' samples.

The J gene is TRBJ2-7, the V gene TRBV7-8, with D possibly being TRBD2 (7 bases). CDR3 length equals 15 residues. V was cut by 7 bases and J by 2 bases, with 18 bases left in between. Germline values: CDR1 SGHVS, CDR2 FQNEAQ. The CDR3 sequence: CASTQRGGQPYEQYF. The DNA for the CDR3 is TGTGCCAGCACCCAAAGGGGGGGTCAGCCCTACGAGCAGTACTTC.

The V gene is TRBV29-1, the J gene TRBJ2-2; 13 positions agree with TRBD2. Losses at the gene ends were 7 bases for V and 3 bases for J; bases not matched to a gene: 8. The germline V gene has CDR1 SQVTM and CDR2 ANQGSEA. The CDR3 has 16 residues. CDR3 coding DNA: TGCAGCGCCCTACTAGCGGGAGGGCCGTACACCGGGGAGCTGTTTTTT. This codes for CSALLAGGPYTGELFF.

A note on this clone: This same CDR3 is encoded by further DNA sequences in the sample. The chain carries TRBV5-1 and TRBJ2-1; D uncertain. Per germline, CDR1 SGHRS and CDR2 YFSETQ. The CDR3 length is 14 residues. V was pared by 0 bases and J by 3 bases, with 7 bases between. The CDR3 here is CASSLVPGYNEQFF. The CDR3 nucleotides read TGCGCCAGCAGCTTGGTGCCGGGCTACAATGAGCAGTTCTTC.

The V call is TRBV9, the J call TRBJ2-3; TRBD2 matches at 10 bases. The CDR3 consists of 18 residues. The germline gives CDR1 SGDLS, CDR2 YYNGEE. With 4 bases clipped from V and 3 bases from J, the junction kept 14 bases outside the gene matches. This CDR3 is CASSPSGGLATGTDTQYF. The DNA of the CDR3 is TGTGCCAGCAGCCCATCGGGGGGACTAGCGACGGGTACAGATACGCAGTATTTT.

The rearrangement links TRBV12-5 to TRBJ2-1; the match to TRBD1 covers 12 bases. The germline V gene has CDR1 LGHNT and CDR2 FRNRAP. With 9 bases clipped from V and 3 bases from J, the junction kept 12 bases outside the gene matches. The CDR3 consists of 17 residues. CDR3 coding DNA: TGTGCTAGCTCCGGGACAGGGGGCGGCGATGGCTACAATGAGCAGTTCTTC. Its translation is CASSGTGGGDGYNEQFF.

This clone came up a few times. This chain connects TRBV7-3 to TRBJ2-2; D is perhaps TRBD1 or TRBD2 (5 bases each). V shed 5 bases and J shed 2 bases, with 18 bases lying between them. Germline assignment: CDR1 SGHTA and CDR2 FQGTGA. This CDR3 has 17 residues. CDR3 in amino acids: CASSRTAGAQNTGELFF. The CDR3, as DNA: TGTGCCAGCAGCAGAACCGCCGGGGCACAAAACACCGGGGAGCTGTTTTTT.

As to this clone: Distinct nucleotide sequences in the sample also encode this CDR3. This sequence joins TRBV28 and TRBJ1-2; no clear D. CDR3 length equals 12 residues. Trimming cost V 4 bases and J 4 bases, with 7 bases left between them. The germline CDR1 and CDR2 sequences are MDHEN and SYDVKM. The CDR3: CASSSGGYGYTF. The CDR3 DNA reads as TGTGCCAGCAGTTCTGGCGGCTATGGCTACACCTTC.

The chain has TRBV28 and TRBJ2-7; D might be TRBD2 (6 bases). V was shortened by 6 bases and J by 5 bases, with 11 bases between the two germline ends. Germline lookup yields CDR1 MDHEN and CDR2 SYDVKM. This CDR3 has 12 amino acids. CDR3 region: CASSGRVHEQYF. DNA of the CDR3: TGTGCCAGCAGCGGGAGAGTCCACGAGCAGTACTTC.

The DNA for the CDR3 is TGTGCCAGCAGCCCCCGGGACAGGAGATACGAGCAGTACTTC. Translated: CASSPRDRRYEQYF. The chain has TRBV7-2 and TRBJ2-7, with TRBD1 matching 8 bases. The CDR3 has 14 amino acids. Per the germline V gene, CDR1 is SGHTA and CDR2 is FQGNSA. With 5 bases clipped from V and 4 bases from J, the junction kept 7 bases outside the gene matches.

V and J are TRBV28 and TRBJ2-7, with 7 bases aligning to TRBD2. This CDR3 contains 14 residues. CDR1 and CDR2 from the germline V gene are MDHEN and SYDVKM. With 6 bases clipped from V and 4 bases from J, the junction kept 9 bases outside the gene matches. CDR3 nucleotide sequence: TGTGCCAGCAGCCCCGCGGGAGTTCGGTACGAGCAGTACTTC. Translated: CASSPAGVRYEQYF.

The CDR3 sequence is CASRPSGTVPYEQYF. In nucleotides, the CDR3 is TGTGCCAGCAGGCCCTCCGGGACGGTCCCCTACGAGCAGTACTTC. This rearrangement joins TRBV6-1 to TRBJ2-7, with D perhaps matching TRBD1 or TRBD2 (5 bases each). This CDR3 has 15 amino acids. V shed 6 bases and J shed 2 bases, with 17 bases lying between them. The germline V gene encodes CDR1 MNHNS and CDR2 SASEGT.

V gene TRBV11-2 combines with J gene TRBJ2-7, with D unresolved. Germline V gives CDR1 SGHAT, CDR2 FQNNGV. The CDR3 totals 15 residues. V was clipped by 5 bases and J by 5 bases, with 19 bases between them. The CDR3 DNA sequence: TGTGCCAGCAGCGCCCCGTACTTCGGTCCCAACGAGCAGTACTTC. Its translation is CASSAPYFGPNEQYF.

A remark on this clone: Other DNA sequences from this sample encode an identical CDR3 as well. The chain employs TRBV9 and TRBJ2-2; no clear D. Trimming left V 2 bases short and J 4 bases short, with 9 bases between. This CDR3 is built from 14 residues. Germline assignment: CDR1 SGDLS and CDR2 YYNGEE. The CDR3 bases are TGTGCCAGCAGCGTCCTCTCGGGCACCGGGGAGCTGTTTTTT. Translation gives CASSVLSGTGELFF.

V and J are TRBV6-1 and TRBJ2-5; TRBD1 matches at 7 bases. CDR3 size: 16 residues. J gave up 0 bases and V 1 base, and 5 bases lay outside the gene matches. Germline assignment: CDR1 MNHNS and CDR2 SASEGT. CDR3 bases: TGTGCCAGCAGTGAAGTGGGACAGCTGTACCAAGAGACCCAGTACTTC. Its translation is CASSEVGQLYQETQYF.

The chain combines TRBV4-1 with TRBJ2-5; 9 positions match TRBD2. V was pared by 4 bases and J by 4 bases, with 10 bases of the junction left unmatched. The V gene's germline CDR1 is MGHRA and CDR2 YSYEKL. The CDR3 spans 16 residues. The CDR3 DNA is TGCGCCAGCAGCCCACCAGATAGCGGGAGCAGAGAGACCCAGTACTTC. Translation: CASSPPDSGSRETQYF.

The chain has TRBV30 and TRBJ2-5; D ambiguous. In germline, CDR1 is GTSNPN, CDR2 SVGIG (reference sequence). The CDR3 totals 13 residues. V was shortened by 4 bases and J by 5 bases, with 14 bases between the two germline ends. CDR3 sequence: CAWTRVHGETQYF. The DNA of the CDR3 is TGTGCCTGGACCCGAGTACACGGGGAGACCCAGTACTTC.

The chain links TRBV10-3 to TRBJ1-6; D remains unclear. The CDR3 extends over 13 amino acids. Trimming cost V 6 bases and J 4 bases, with 7 bases left between them. Looked up from germline, CDR1 is ENHRY and CDR2 is SYGVKD. CDR3 residues: CAISPEYNSPLHF. The CDR3 nucleotides are TGTGCCATCAGCCCTGAATATAATTCACCCCTCCACTTT.

A word on this clone: This specimen includes other DNA sequences encoding the same CDR3. The chain links TRBV5-1 to TRBJ1-5; D is unresolved. Germline values: CDR1 SGHRS, CDR2 YFSETQ. With 1 base removed from V and 5 bases from J, the gap between germline ends came to 7 bases. The CDR3 is 13 residues long. As DNA, the CDR3 is TGCGCCAGCAGCTTGTCCGGGGATCAGCCCCAGCATTTT. It specifies CASSLSGDQPQHF.

J is TRBJ2-7 and V is TRBV6-1; D not resolved. This CDR3 region has 13 residues. In germline, CDR1 is MNHNS, CDR2 SASEGT. Trimming removed 4 bases from V and 1 base from J, with 8 bases in between. The CDR3 region has the DNA TGTGCCAGCAGTGTTCAATTATCCTACGAGCAGTACTTC. The encoded protein is CASSVQLSYEQYF.

The chain carries TRBV11-2 and TRBJ1-1; D is unclear. The length of the CDR3 is 15 residues. The V and J ends lost 1 base and 3 bases respectively, with 12 bases between them. In germline, CDR1 is SGHAT, CDR2 FQNNGV. The CDR3 DNA reads as TGTGCCAGCAGCTTAGTCAGGTCGACGGACACTGAAGCTTTCTTT. Protein: CASSLVRSTDTEAFF.

With respect to this clone: Other DNA sequences from this sample encode an identical CDR3 as well. This rearrangement joins TRBV18 to TRBJ2-5, with 8 bases fitting TRBD1. The CDR3 length is 13 residues. Germline loops: CDR1 KGHSH, CDR2 LQKENI. With V trimmed by 6 bases and J by 4 bases, 4 bases remained unmatched. In DNA form, the CDR3 reads TGTGCCAGCTCGCGGACAGGGTTAGAGACCCAGTACTTC. Its translation is CASSRTGLETQYF.

The rearrangement links TRBV5-5 to TRBJ1-1; 9 bases agree with TRBD1. This CDR3 contains 14 residues. Germline CDR1 and CDR2: SGHKS and YYEKEE (reference sequence). V shed 3 bases, J shed 4 bases, and the junction held 4 bases outside the gene matches. The CDR3 loop is CASSYRGLGTEAFF. The CDR3 DNA is TGTGCCAGCAGCTACAGGGGGCTCGGCACTGAAGCTTTCTTT. Variable domain in full (rest from reference TRBV5-5 and TRBJ1-1): DAGVTQSPTHLIKTRGQQVTLRCSPISGHKSVSWYQQVLGQGPQFIFQYYEKEERGRGNFPDRFSARQFPNYSSELNVNALLLGDSALYLCASSYRGLGTEAFFGQGTRLTVV.

CDR3 amino acids: CASNLMGQINTEAFF. The DNA of the CDR3 is TGCGCCAGTAACCTAATGGGACAGATAAACACTGAAGCTTTCTTT. This chain links TRBV5-1 with TRBJ1-1; TRBD1 agrees at 7 bases. The CDR3 consists of 15 residues. Germline CDR1 and CDR2: SGHRS and YFSETQ. The ends lost 8 bases at V and 2 bases at J; junction bases unmatched: 12. The whole variable domain, remainder taken from reference TRBV5-1 and TRBJ1-1, is KAGVTQTPRYLIKTRGQQVTLSCSPISGHRSVSWYQQTPGQGLQFLFEYFSETQRNKGNFPGRFSGRQFSNSRSEMNVSTLELGDSALYLCASNLMGQINTEAFFGQGTRLTVV.

J is TRBJ1-4 and V is TRBV5-1; no clear D gene. Trimming took off 1 base at V and 7 bases at J, with 8 bases between the two ends. The CDR3 consists of 13 residues. Germline assignment: CDR1 SGHRS and CDR2 YFSETQ. CDR3 protein: CASSLKGGEKLFF. DNA of the CDR3: TGCGCCAGCAGCTTGAAGGGAGGTGAAAAACTGTTTTTT. The entire variable domain, with the rest obtained from reference TRBV5-1 and TRBJ1-4, is as follows: KAGVTQTPRYLIKTRGQQVTLSCSPISGHRSVSWYQQTPGQGLQFLFEYFSETQRNKGNFPGRFSGRQFSNSRSEMNVSTLELGDSALYLCASSLKGGEKLFFGSGTQLSVL.

CDR3 nucleotides: TGTGCCAGCAGTTTCACAGGGGGATCTGGAGAGCAGTACTTC. Translating gives CASSFTGGSGEQYF. The V gene is TRBV28, the J gene TRBJ2-7; 8 bases map to TRBD1. The CDR3 contains 14 residues. Germline trimming cut 3 bases from V and 7 bases from J; bases unmatched to any gene: 8. Per the germline V gene, CDR1 is MDHEN and CDR2 is SYDVKM.

This clone was counted between two and nine times. The V gene is TRBV5-4, the J gene TRBJ1-2; no reliable D call. Trimming removed 1 base from V and 3 bases from J, with 7 bases in between. This CDR3 region has 13 residues. Looked up from germline, CDR1 is SGHNT and CDR2 is YYREEE (reference sequence). The CDR3 DNA sequence: TGTGCCAGCAGCTTGACACAGTACTATGGCTACACCTTC. It yields the protein CASSLTQYYGYTF.